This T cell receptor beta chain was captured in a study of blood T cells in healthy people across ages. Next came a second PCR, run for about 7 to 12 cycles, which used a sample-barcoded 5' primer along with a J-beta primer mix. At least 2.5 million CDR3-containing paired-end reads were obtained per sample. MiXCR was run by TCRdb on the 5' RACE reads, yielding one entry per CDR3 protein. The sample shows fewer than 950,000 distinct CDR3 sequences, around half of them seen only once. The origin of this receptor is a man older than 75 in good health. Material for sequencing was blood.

CDR3 DNA sequence: TGTGCCAGCAGTTACTCGATAGCGGGACCCTACGAGCAGTACTTC. This sequence encodes CASSYSIAGPYEQYF. The J gene is TRBJ2-4, the V gene TRBV6-6, with TRBD2 matching 8 bases. The J call is doubtful: the DNA matches TRBJ2-7 better. The CDR3 spans 15 residues. From germline, CDR1 is MNHNY and CDR2 SVGAGI (reference sequence).